The T cell receptor (beta chain) under discussion was sequenced for a study of blood T cells in healthy people across ages. It was with a sample-barcoded 5' primer and a J-beta primer mix that a second PCR of about 7 to 12 cycles was run. A tag from a template-switch adaptor with 12 random nucleotides marked each cDNA molecule. Researchers report that each sample yielded at least 3 million CDR3-containing paired-end reads. One entry per CDR3 protein, called by TCRdb with MiXCR from the 5' RACE reads. Among about a million distinct CDR3 sequences, roughly 51% were seen once, and the ten largest hold around 21%. Trimming left V 2 bases short and J 8 bases short, with 9 bases between. CDR1 and CDR2 from the germline V gene are WSHSY and SAAADI. CDR3 size: 13 residues.

The sequenced sample was blood. The V call is TRBV10-2, the J call TRBJ1-4; D gene uncertain. The TCR sequence derives from a woman aged 55-70 years in good health. The CDR3 coding sequence is TGCGCCAGCAGTGAGGGTGGAGACGAAAAACTGTTTTTT. Its protein product is CASSEGGDEKLFF.